This T cell receptor beta chain was identified in a study of T cells in Graves' hyperthyroidism and ophthalmopathy. About the research overall: Peripheral blood samples were taken at initial diagnosis, prior to any treatment. Study findings and constraints: A median approximately 6.5 months before onset, the model predicted ophthalmopathy. Blood samples included most of the expanded thyroid clonotypes exceeding 0.001.

In its sample, this clonotype was seen many times. What it binds is not known. This CDR3 spans 14 amino acids. Germline CDR1 reads SNHLY; CDR2 reads FYNNEI. V lost 6 bases and J lost 4; bases outside the gene matches: 4. The CDR3 regions of TCR beta were amplified from RNA transcripts. The TCR CDR3 was amplified in a first-round RT-PCR using the HTBI primer set. TCRdb reanalysed the multiplex PCR reads using MiXCR and keeps one entry per CDR3 protein. The sample consists of some 530,000 distinct CDR3 sequences, approximately 23% of them appearing once. With duration under 3 months, ophthalmopathy was active: Clinical Activity Score at least 3, NOSPECS at least 4.

The sequence derives from a woman aged 70 to 79 with Graves' ophthalmopathy. What was sequenced was blood. This chain joins TRBV2 and TRBJ2-2, with TRBD1 matching over 8 bases. The DNA for the CDR3 is TGTGCCAGCAGGAGGGACAGGTCCACCGGGGAGCTGTTTTTT. Encoded protein: CASRRDRSTGELFF.